The rows below give T cell receptor beta chains drawn from one sample of a study of T cell repertoires in cytomegalovirus infection. Each CDR3 protein gets one entry after TCRdb re-called the reads with MiXCR. This table has 170,000 or so distinct CDR3 sequences, 13% to 15% appearing once. Material: PBMCs. The receptors were gathered from a human donor in good health (CMV status not recorded). Some clones in this sample may be carry-over from other donors' samples. The CDR3 runs from the conserved cysteine through the conserved F or W. D genes are given only for firm matches. The listing skips clone size in some rows; elsewhere it reads once, few, many or a size class.

D gene	J gene	V gene	clone size	CDR3 protein	CDR3 DNA
.	TRBJ1-1	TRBV12-3/TRBV12-4	few	CASSVGQKNTEAFF	TGTGCCAGCAGCGTCGGACAGAAGAACACTGAAGCTTTCTTT
.	TRBJ1-1	TRBV18	.	CASSPKAENTEAFF	TGTGCCAGCTCACCAAAGGCAGAGAACACTGAAGCTTTCTTT
.	TRBJ1-5	TRBV29-1	few	CSVGAGAYQPQHF	TGCAGCGTCGGGGCAGGGGCTTATCAGCCCCAGCATTTT
TRBD1	TRBJ2-7	TRBV27	many	CASTQNRDRGRTQYF	TGTGCCAGCACCCAAAACCGGGACAGGGGCCGTACGCAGTACTTC
.	TRBJ1-1	TRBV5-6	few	CASSFPTGSTEAFF	TGTGCCAGCAGCTTCCCTACAGGGTCCACTGAAGCTTTCTTT
.	TRBJ2-7	TRBV4-3	.	CASSQDNFSYEQYF	TGCGCCAGCAGCCAAGATAACTTCTCCTACGAGCAGTACTTC
TRBD2	TRBJ2-5	TRBV20-1	.	CSASLAGVWEETQYF	TGCAGTGCTAGTCTAGCGGGAGTTTGGGAAGAGACCCAGTACTTC
.	TRBJ2-5	TRBV7-2	many	CASSLAPGPTQETQYF	TGTGCCAGCAGCTTAGCACCGGGACCAACCCAAGAGACCCAGTACTTC
TRBD1	TRBJ1-2	TRBV5-1	.	CASRQRDSLPNYGYTF	TGCGCCAGCAGGCAGAGGGACAGCCTACCTAACTATGGCTACACCTTC
TRBD1	TRBJ2-7	TRBV7-3	.	CASSPGGVEQYF	TGTGCCAGCAGCCCAGGGGGCGTCGAGCAGTACTTC
.	TRBJ2-5	TRBV3-1	.	CASSPPPLSSADQETQYF	TGTGCCAGCAGCCCGCCCCCCCTATCTAGCGCCGACCAAGAGACCCAGTACTTC
TRBD2	TRBJ2-1	TRBV11-2	many	CASSSQGLAGEQFF	TGTGCCAGCAGCTCCCAAGGACTAGCTGGCGAGCAGTTCTTC
.	TRBJ1-1	TRBV5-1	few	CASRPGLREDTEAFF	TGCGCCAGCCGTCCGGGTCTTCGAGAAGACACTGAAGCTTTCTTT
TRBD1	TRBJ1-1	TRBV6-2/TRBV6-3	.	CASSYSRDRAAFF	TGTGCCAGCAGTTACTCCAGGGACAGGGCGGCTTTCTTT
TRBD1	TRBJ1-1	TRBV5-1	.	CASSYPGQGTAFF	TGCGCCAGCAGCTATCCGGGACAGGGAACGGCTTTCTTT
.	TRBJ2-7	TRBV28	.	CASISGTPYEQYF	TGTGCCAGCATTTCAGGGACACCCTACGAGCAGTACTTC
TRBD1	TRBJ1-5	TRBV28	few	CASRLTGVQPQHF	TGTGCCAGCAGACTGACAGGGGTGCAGCCCCAGCATTTT
TRBD1	TRBJ1-2	TRBV18	few	CASSPTGSKNGYTF	TGTGCCAGCTCACCGACAGGGTCGAAGAATGGCTACACCTTC
.	TRBJ1-2	TRBV5-5	.	CASSLSVNNYGYTF	TGTGCCAGCAGCTTGTCCGTCAATAACTATGGCTACACCTTC
.	TRBJ2-7	TRBV7-9	many	CASSPGQSYEQYF	TGTGCCAGCAGCCCCGGACAGTCCTACGAGCAGTACTTC
TRBD1	TRBJ2-1	TRBV19	.	CASSAQGFNEQFF	TGTGCCAGTAGTGCACAGGGGTTCAATGAGCAGTTCTTC
.	TRBJ1-3	TRBV28	.	CASSSVIAWDISVPTGNTIYF	TGTGCCAGCAGTTCGGTGATAGCTTGGGACATCTCCGTTCCTACTGGAAACACCATATATTTT
.	TRBJ1-2	TRBV7-2	many	CASSRSGGSNYGYTF	TGTGCCAGCAGTCGTTCAGGAGGGTCAAACTATGGCTACACCTTC
.	TRBJ2-1	TRBV12-3/TRBV12-4	.	CASRQNAGNEQFF	TGTGCCAGCAGGCAGAACGCAGGGAATGAGCAGTTCTTC
.	TRBJ1-2	TRBV20-1	.	CSARDFWSGVYGYTF	TGCAGTGCTAGAGATTTCTGGTCAGGGGTATATGGCTACACCTTC
TRBD1	TRBJ2-7	TRBV28	.	CASSSPGQQANYEQYF	TGTGCCAGCAGTTCCCCGGGACAGCAAGCTAACTACGAGCAGTACTTC
.	TRBJ1-1	TRBV6-1	many	CASSEAGLGGSTEAFF	TGTGCCAGCAGTGAAGCTGGCCTGGGGGGCAGCACTGAAGCTTTCTTT
TRBD1	TRBJ1-1	TRBV19	few	CASSISQGAVNTEAFF	TGTGCCAGTAGTATAAGCCAGGGGGCTGTGAACACTGAAGCTTTCTTT
.	TRBJ1-1	TRBV10-3	.	CAIGQSLQGEAFF	TGTGCCATCGGACAGTCCTTACAGGGTGAAGCTTTCTTT
TRBD1	TRBJ1-5	TRBV7-6	many	CASSLQQGVSQPQHF	TGTGCCAGCAGCCTTCAACAGGGGGTTTCGCAGCCCCAGCATTTT
TRBD2	TRBJ2-1	TRBV28	few	CASSLSWGASGANEQFF	TGTGCCAGCAGTTTATCCTGGGGGGCTAGCGGGGCAAATGAGCAGTTCTTC
.	TRBJ2-3	TRBV7-3	few	CASSSDGGTDTQYF	TGTGCCAGCAGCTCCGATGGCGGCACAGATACGCAGTATTTT
.	TRBJ1-1	TRBV11-3	.	CASSFSMNTEAFF	TGTGCCAGCAGCTTCTCGATGAACACTGAAGCTTTCTTT
.	TRBJ1-3	TRBV15	few	CATSRGTDSGNTIYF	TGTGCCACCAGCAGAGGGACGGACTCTGGAAACACCATATATTTT
TRBD1	TRBJ1-2	TRBV5-6	.	CASSGDRGEYGYTF	TGTGCCAGCAGCGGGGACAGGGGGGAGTATGGCTACACCTTC
.	TRBJ2-2	TRBV7-9	.	CASSPFYRADTGELFF	TGTGCCAGCAGCCCCTTTTACAGGGCGGACACCGGGGAGCTGTTTTTT
TRBD1	TRBJ1-5	TRBV29-1	few	CSARQGSGQPQHF	TGCAGCGCGCGACAGGGATCGGGACAGCCCCAGCATTTT
.	TRBJ1-6	TRBV6-5	few	CAGSSGRNSPLHF	TGTGCCGGAAGCAGTGGCAGAAATTCACCCCTCCACTTT
TRBD1	TRBJ2-7	TRBV12-3/TRBV12-4	many	CASSLVQGLTYEQYF	TGTGCCAGCAGTTTAGTACAGGGGTTGACCTACGAGCAGTACTTC
.	TRBJ2-2	TRBV7-2	many	CASTSPLKSSRGELFF	TGTGCCAGCACCTCCCCGCTTAAATCGTCGAGAGGGGAGCTGTTTTTT
.	TRBJ2-1	TRBV7-2	many	CASTPRGERYNEQFF	TGTGCCAGCACGCCCCGCGGGGAGCGGTACAATGAGCAGTTCTTC
.	TRBJ2-1	TRBV28	.	CASGQGPSYNEQFF	TGTGCCAGCGGTCAGGGTCCCTCCTACAATGAGCAGTTCTTC
.	TRBJ1-1	TRBV27	.	CARVKQKGPRGTEAFF	TGTGCCAGAGTTAAACAAAAGGGACCCCGGGGGACTGAAGCTTTCTTT
TRBD1	TRBJ2-5	TRBV13	many	CASSSRTGGGETQYF	TGTGCCAGCAGCTCACGAACAGGGGGCGGTGAGACCCAGTACTTC
.	TRBJ1-2	TRBV7-8	many	CASSLAQGDYGYTF	TGTGCCAGCAGCTTAGCCCAGGGTGACTATGGCTACACCTTC
TRBD2	TRBJ2-7	TRBV6-2/TRBV6-3	.	CASNPRLAGPYEQYF	TGTGCCAGCAACCCACGACTAGCGGGACCCTACGAGCAGTACTTC